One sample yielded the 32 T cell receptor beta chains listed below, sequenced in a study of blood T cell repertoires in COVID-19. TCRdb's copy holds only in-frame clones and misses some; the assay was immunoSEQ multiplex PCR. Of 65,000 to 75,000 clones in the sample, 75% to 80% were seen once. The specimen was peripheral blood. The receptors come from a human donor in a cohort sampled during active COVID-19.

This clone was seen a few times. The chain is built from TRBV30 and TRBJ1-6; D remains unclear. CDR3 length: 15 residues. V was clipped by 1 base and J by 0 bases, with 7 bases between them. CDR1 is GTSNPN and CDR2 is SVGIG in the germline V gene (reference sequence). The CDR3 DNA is TGTGCCTGGAGTGCAAAGAGCTCCTATAATTCACCCCTCCACTTT. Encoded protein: CAWSAKSSYNSPLHF.

DNA for the CDR3: TGTGCCAGCAGTCCCGGCAGGGAAGGGCAGTACTTC. As protein: CASSPGREGQYF. V and J are TRBV6-2 or TRBV6-3 and TRBJ2-7, with D maybe TRBD1 (5 bases). Trimming pared 5 bases from V and 9 bases from J, leaving 14 bases between. Per the germline V gene, CDR1 is MNHEY and CDR2 is SVGEGT. The CDR3 consists of 12 residues.

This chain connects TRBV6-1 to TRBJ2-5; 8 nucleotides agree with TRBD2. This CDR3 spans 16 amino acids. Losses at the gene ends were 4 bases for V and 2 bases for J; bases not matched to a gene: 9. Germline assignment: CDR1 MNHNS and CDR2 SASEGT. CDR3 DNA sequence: TGTGCCAGCAGTGGAACTAGCGGAAAAACACAAGAGACCCAGTACTTC. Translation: CASSGTSGKTQETQYF.

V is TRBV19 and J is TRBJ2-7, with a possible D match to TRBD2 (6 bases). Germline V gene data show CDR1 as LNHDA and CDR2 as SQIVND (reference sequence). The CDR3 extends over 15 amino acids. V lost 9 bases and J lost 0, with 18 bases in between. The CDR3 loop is CASSYSGESSYEQYF. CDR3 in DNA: TGTGCCAGCAGTTATAGCGGAGAAAGCTCCTACGAGCAGTACTTC.

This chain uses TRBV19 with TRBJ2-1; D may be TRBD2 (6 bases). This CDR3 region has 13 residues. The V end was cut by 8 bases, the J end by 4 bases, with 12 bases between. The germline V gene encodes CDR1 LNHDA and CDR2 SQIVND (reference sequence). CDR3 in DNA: TGTGCCAGTGCTACCCTAGCGTACAATGAGCAGTTCTTC. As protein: CASATLAYNEQFF.

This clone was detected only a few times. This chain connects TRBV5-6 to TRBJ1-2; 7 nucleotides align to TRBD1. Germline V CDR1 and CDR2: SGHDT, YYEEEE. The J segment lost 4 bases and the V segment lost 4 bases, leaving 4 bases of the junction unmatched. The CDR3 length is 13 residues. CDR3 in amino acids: CASSKDRSYGYTF. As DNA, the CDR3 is TGTGCCAGCAGCAAGGACAGGAGCTATGGCTACACCTTC.

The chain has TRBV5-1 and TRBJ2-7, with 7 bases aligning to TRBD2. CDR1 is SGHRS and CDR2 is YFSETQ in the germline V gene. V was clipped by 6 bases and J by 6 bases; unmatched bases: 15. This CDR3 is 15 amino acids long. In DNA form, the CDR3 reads TGCGCCAGCACCCTAGACGGGAGGCCGGCGAGCGAGCAGTACTTC. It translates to CASTLDGRPASEQYF. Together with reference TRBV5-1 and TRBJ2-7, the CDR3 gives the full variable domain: KAGVTQTPRYLIKTRGQQVTLSCSPISGHRSVSWYQQTPGQGLQFLFEYFSETQRNKGNFPGRFSGRQFSNSRSEMNVSTLELGDSALYLCASTLDGRPASEQYFGPGTRLTVT.

The CDR3 sequence is CASSPGLAAFETQYF. CDR3 coding DNA: TGCGCCAGCAGCCCCGGACTAGCTGCCTTTGAGACCCAGTACTTC. V usage is TRBV5-1 and J usage is TRBJ2-5, with 8 bases matching TRBD2. There are 15 residues in the CDR3. Losses at the gene ends were 4 bases for V and 5 bases for J; bases not matched to a gene: 10. Germline CDR1 is SGHRS and CDR2 is YFSETQ.

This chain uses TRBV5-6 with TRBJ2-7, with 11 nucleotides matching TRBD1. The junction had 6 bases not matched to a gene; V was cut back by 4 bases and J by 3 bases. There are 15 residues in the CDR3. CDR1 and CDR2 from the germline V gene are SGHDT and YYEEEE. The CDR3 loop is CASSRTGTGGYEQYF. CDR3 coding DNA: TGTGCCAGCAGCAGGACCGGGACAGGGGGCTACGAGCAGTACTTC.

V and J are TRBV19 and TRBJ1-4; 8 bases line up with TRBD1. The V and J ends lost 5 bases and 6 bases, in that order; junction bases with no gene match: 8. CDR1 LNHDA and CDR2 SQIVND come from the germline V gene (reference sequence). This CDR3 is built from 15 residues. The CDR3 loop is CASSGTGSADEKLFF. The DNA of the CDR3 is TGTGCCAGTAGTGGGACAGGATCGGCGGATGAAAAACTGTTTTTT.

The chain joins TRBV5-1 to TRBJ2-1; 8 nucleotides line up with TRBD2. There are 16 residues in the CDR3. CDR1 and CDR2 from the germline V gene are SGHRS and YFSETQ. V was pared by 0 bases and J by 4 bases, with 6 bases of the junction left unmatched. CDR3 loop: CASSLAQTSGYNEQFF. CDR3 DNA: TGCGCCAGCAGCTTGGCCCAAACTAGCGGATACAATGAGCAGTTCTTC.

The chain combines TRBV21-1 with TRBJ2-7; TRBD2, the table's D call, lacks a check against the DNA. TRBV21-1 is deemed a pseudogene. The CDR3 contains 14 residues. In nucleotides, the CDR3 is TGTGCCAGCCCGATAGCGGGATTACGATACGAGCAGTACTTC. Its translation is CASPIAGLRYEQYF.

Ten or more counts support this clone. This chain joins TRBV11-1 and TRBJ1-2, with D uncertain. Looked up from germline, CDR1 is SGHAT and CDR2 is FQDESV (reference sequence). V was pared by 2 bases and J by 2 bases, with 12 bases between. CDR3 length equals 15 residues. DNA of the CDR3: TGTGCCAGCAGCTTACTGGCAGGTTGGAACTATGGCTACACCTTC. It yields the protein CASSLLAGWNYGYTF.

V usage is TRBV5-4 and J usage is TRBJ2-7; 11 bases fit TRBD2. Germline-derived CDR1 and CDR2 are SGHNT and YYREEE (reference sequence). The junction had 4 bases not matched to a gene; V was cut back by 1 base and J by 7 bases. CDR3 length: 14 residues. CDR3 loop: CASSLTSGSMEQYF. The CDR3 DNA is TGTGCCAGCAGCTTGACTAGCGGGAGTATGGAGCAGTACTTC.

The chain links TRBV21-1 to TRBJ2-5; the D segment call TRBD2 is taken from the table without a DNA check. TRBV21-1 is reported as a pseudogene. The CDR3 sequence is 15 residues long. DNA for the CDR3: TGTGCCAGCAGCAAAGTGGTCAGAGGCCAAGAGACCCAGTACTTC. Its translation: CASSKVVRGQETQYF.

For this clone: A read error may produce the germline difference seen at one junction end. The CDR3 DNA reads as TGTGCCAGCAGTTCAACAGGGGGCCCTATGTCATTT. This encodes CASSSTGGPMSF. The chain links TRBV28 to TRBJ1-5, with TRBD1 matching 9 bases. The CDR3 has 12 residues. In germline, CDR1 is MDHEN, CDR2 SYDVKM.

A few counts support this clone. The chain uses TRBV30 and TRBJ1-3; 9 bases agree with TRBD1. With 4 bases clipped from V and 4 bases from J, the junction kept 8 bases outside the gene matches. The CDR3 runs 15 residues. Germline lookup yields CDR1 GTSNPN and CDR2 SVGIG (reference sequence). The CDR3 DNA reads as TGTGCCTGGATTTCAGGGACAGGGATAGGAAACACCATATATTTT. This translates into CAWISGTGIGNTIYF.

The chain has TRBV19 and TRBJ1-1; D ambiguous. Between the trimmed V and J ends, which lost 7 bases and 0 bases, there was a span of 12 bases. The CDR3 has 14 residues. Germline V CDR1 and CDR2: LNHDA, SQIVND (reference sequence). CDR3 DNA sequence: TGTGCCAGTATCCAAACAGCCATGAACACTGAAGCTTTCTTT. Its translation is CASIQTAMNTEAFF.

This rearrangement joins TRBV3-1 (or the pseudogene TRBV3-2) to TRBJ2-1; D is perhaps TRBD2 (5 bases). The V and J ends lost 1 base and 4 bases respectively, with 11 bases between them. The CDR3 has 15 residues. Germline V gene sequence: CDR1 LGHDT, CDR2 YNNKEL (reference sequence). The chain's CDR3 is CASSQVSDLYNEQFF. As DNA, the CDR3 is TGTGCCAGCAGCCAAGTTTCGGACTTATACAATGAGCAGTTCTTC.

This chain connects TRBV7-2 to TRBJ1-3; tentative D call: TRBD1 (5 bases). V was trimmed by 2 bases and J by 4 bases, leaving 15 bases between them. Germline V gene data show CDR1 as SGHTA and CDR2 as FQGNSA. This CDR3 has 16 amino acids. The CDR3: CASSLNGGTAGNTIYF. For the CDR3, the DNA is TGTGCCAGCAGCTTAAACGGCGGGACGGCCGGAAACACCATATATTTT. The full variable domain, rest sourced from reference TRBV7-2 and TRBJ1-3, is GAGVSQSPSNKVTEKGKDVELRCDPISGHTALYWYRQSLGQGLEFLIYFQGNSAPDKSGLPSDRFSAERTGGSVSTLTIQRTQQEDSAVYLCASSLNGGTAGNTIYFGEGSWLTVV.

This CDR3 is CASSYGGDSQPQHF. The CDR3 nucleotides read TGTGCCAGCAGTTACGGGGGGGACAGTCAGCCCCAGCATTTT. The chain carries TRBV2 and TRBJ1-5; TRBD1 aligns across 7 bases. The J segment lost 6 bases and the V segment lost 5 bases, leaving 7 bases of the junction unmatched. The CDR3 loop spans 14 amino acids. The germline CDR1 and CDR2 sequences are SNHLY and FYNNEI.

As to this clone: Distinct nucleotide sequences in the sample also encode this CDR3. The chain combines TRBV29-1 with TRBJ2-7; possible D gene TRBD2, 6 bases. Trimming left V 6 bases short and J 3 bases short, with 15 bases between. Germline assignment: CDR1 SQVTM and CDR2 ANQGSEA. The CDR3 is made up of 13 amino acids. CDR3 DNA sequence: TGCAGCGTGGGCCGGGACTCTATCTACGAGCAGTACTTC. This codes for CSVGRDSIYEQYF.

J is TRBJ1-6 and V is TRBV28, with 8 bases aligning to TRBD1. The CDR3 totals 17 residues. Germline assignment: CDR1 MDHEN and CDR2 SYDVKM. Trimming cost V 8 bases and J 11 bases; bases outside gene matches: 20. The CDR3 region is CASHSGPGQAFGAPLHF. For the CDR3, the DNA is TGTGCCAGCCACTCAGGGCCGGGACAGGCATTTGGGGCACCCCTCCACTTT.

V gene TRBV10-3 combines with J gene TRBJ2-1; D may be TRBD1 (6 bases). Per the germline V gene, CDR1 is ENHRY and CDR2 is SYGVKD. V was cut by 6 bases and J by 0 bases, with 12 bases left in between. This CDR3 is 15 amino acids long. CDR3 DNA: TGTGCCATCAGCCCCGGGACAACCTCCTACAATGAGCAGTTCTTC. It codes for CAISPGTTSYNEQFF.

The CDR3 is CASRGGPHTEAFF. The DNA of the CDR3 is TGTGCCAGCCGGGGGGGACCGCACACTGAAGCTTTCTTT. The chain joins TRBV6-5 to TRBJ1-1; D might be TRBD1 (5 bases). This CDR3 spans 13 amino acids. The germline V gene encodes CDR1 MNHEY and CDR2 SVGAGI. Deletions cut 8 bases from V and 3 bases from J, with 13 bases between.

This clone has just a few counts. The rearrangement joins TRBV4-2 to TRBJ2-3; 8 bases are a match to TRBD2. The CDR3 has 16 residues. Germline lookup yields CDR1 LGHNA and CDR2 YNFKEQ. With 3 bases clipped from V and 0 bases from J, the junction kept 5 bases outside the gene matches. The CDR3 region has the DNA TGTGCCAGCAGCCAGCGTCTAGCGGGTAGCACAGATACGCAGTATTTT. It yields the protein CASSQRLAGSTDTQYF.

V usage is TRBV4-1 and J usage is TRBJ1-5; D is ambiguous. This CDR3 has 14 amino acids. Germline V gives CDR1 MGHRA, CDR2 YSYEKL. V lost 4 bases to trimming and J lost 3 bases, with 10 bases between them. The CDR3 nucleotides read TGCGCCAGCAGCCTACCACAGAACAATCAGCCCCAGCATTTT. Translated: CASSLPQNNQPQHF.

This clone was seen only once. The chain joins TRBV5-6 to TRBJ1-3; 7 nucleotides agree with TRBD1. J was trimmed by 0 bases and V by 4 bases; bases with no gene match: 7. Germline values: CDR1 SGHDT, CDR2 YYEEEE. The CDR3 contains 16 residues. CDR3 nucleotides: TGTGCCAGCAGCCATGACAGGGAACGCTCTGGAAACACCATATATTTT. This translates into CASSHDRERSGNTIYF.

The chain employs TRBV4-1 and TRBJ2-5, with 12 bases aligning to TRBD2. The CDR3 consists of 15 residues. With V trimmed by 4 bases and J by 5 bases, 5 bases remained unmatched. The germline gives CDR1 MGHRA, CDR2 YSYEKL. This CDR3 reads CASSLLAGGLETQYF. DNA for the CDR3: TGCGCCAGCAGCCTGCTAGCGGGAGGGCTGGAGACCCAGTACTTC.

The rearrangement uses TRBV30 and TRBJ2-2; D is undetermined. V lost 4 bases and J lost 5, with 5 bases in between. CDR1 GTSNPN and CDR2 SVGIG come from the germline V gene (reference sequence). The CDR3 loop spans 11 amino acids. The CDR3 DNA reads TGTGCCTGGACCCAAACCGGGGAGCTGTTTTTT. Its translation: CAWTQTGELFF.

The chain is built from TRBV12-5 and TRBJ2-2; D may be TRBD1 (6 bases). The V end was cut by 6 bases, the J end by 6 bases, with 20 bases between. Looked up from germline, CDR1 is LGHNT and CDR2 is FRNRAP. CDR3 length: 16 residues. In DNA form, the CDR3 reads TGTGCTAGTGGCCTAACCCCAGGGGCCCAACCCGGGGAGCTGTTTTTT. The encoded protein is CASGLTPGAQPGELFF.

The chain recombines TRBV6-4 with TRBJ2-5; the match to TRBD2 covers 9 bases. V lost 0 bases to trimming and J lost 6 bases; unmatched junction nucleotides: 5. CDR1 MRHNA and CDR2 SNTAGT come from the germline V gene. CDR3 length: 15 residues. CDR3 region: CASSDSDSGSQTQYF. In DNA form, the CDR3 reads TGTGCCAGCAGTGACTCCGATAGCGGGAGTCAGACCCAGTACTTC.